This TCR beta chain was identified in a study of blood T cell repertoires in COVID-19. Study processing details: Quantification of nucleated cells was approximated via reference gene primer amplification. TCRdb's table, derived via immunoSEQ multiplex PCR, lists solely in-frame clones and lacks some. V, J and clone size reflect that table, while D and trimming were determined from the DNA. The sample includes roughly 360,000 clones, roughly 88% of them seen just once. Only one count was recorded for this clone. V dropped 6 bases and J dropped 1 base, with 7 bases sitting between them. CDR1 is SNHLY and CDR2 is FYNNEI in the germline V gene. This CDR3 has 13 amino acids. Participants' reported clinical history set cohort assignment.

The chain couples TRBV2 to TRBJ1-5, with a tentative D call TRBD1 (5 bases). The sequence was collected from a woman in her 30s with acute COVID-19. The sequenced material came from PBMCs or T cells enriched from blood (not recorded which). The CDR3 nucleotides are TGTGCCAGCAGACAGGCCAGCAATCAGCCCCAGCATTTT. Residues: CASRQASNQPQHF.